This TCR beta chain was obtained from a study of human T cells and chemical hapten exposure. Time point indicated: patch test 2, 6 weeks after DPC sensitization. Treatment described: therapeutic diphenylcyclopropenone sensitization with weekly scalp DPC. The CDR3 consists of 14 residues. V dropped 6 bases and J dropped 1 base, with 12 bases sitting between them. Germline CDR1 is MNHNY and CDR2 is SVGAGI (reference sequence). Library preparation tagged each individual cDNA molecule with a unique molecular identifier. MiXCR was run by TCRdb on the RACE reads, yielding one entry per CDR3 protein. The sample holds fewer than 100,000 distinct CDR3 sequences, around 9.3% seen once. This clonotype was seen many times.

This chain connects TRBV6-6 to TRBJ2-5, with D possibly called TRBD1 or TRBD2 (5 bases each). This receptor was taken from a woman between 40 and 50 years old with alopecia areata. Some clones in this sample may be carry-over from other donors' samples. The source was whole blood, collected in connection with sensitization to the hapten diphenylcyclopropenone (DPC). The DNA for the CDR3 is TGTGCCAGCAGAACTTCGGGACGCCAAGAGACCCAGTACTTC. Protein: CASRTSGRQETQYF.